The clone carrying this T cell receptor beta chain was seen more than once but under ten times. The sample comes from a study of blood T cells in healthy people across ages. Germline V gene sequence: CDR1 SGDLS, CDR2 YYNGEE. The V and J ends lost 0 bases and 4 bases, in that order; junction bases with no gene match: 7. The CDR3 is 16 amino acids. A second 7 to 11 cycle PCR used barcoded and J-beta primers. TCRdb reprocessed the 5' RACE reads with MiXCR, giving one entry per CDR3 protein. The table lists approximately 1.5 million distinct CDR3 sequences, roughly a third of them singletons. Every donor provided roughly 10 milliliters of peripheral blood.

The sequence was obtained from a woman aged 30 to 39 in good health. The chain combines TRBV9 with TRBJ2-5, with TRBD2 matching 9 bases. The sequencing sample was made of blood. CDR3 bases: TGTGCCAGCAGCGTAGATAGGAGCGGGGGGCGAGAGACCCAGTACTTC. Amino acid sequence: CASSVDRSGGRETQYF.